This TCR beta chain was profiled in a study of T cell clonotyping in hematopoietic cell transplantation. Libraries were prepared by immunoSEQ multiplex PCR; TCRdb keeps only in-frame clonotypes and omits some of them. The data hold approximately 41,000 clones, with roughly 85% observed a single time. Documented time point: recipient sample about 28 days before transplant, after cytoreduction. This clonotype was sampled from a man aged 55 to 70 with acute myeloid leukemia. Some clones in this sample may be carry-over from other donors' samples. The specimen was peripheral blood mononuclear cells, collected before stem cell transplant.

The CDR3 bases are TGTGCCAGCAGTTTACACGTCCCGGGGACTAATGAAAAACTGTTTTTT. As protein: CASSLHVPGTNEKLFF. The chain recombines TRBV28 with TRBJ1-4; D remains unclear. CDR1 MDHEN and CDR2 SYDVKM come from the germline V gene. The CDR3 has 16 residues. Trimming cost V 2 bases and J 2 bases, with 12 bases left between them.